Sequencing of this TCR beta chain was carried out in a study of siplizumab effects on memory and regulatory T cells. General study findings and limits: Relative to controls at about 28%, mappable alloreactive CD4+ clones exhibited a mean Treg-derived proportion of approximately 62% with siplizumab. Naive T cells, seemingly more diverse than memory cells, seemed major alloresponse contributors.

This CDR3 contains 16 residues. Trimming took off 4 bases at V and 0 bases at J, with 13 bases between the two ends. Per germline, CDR1 SGHNT and CDR2 YYREEE (reference sequence). Assaying covered 85,000 to 100,000 TCR templates per sample. Profiled with immunoSEQ multiplex PCR; TCRdb holds only in-frame clones, not every one. The sample holds 95,000 to 130,000 clones, roughly 94% seen once. Concerning this clone itself: Antigen: not known.

This chain links TRBV5-4 with TRBJ2-2; D may correspond to TRBD1 or TRBD2 (5 bases each). This sequence was found in a human donor in good health. The specimen sequenced was non-Treg CD4+ T cells sorted from blood. The CDR3 sequence: CASSPWGTPNTGELFF. The CDR3 region has the DNA TGTGCCAGCAGCCCCTGGGGGACGCCGAACACCGGGGAGCTGTTTTTT.